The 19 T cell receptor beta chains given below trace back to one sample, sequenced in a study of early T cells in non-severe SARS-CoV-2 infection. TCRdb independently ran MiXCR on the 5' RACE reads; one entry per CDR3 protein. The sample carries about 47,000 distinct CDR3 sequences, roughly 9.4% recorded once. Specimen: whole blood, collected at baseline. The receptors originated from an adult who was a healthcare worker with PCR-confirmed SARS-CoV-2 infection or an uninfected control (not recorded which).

CDR3 region: CASSQEQGAPAYEQYF. CDR3 sequence (DNA): TGTGCCAGCAGCCAAGAGCAAGGGGCCCCCGCCTACGAGCAGTACTTC. The chain couples TRBV3-1 to TRBJ2-7; maybe TRBD1 (5 bases). There are 16 residues in the CDR3. V lost 0 bases to trimming and J lost 2 bases, with 14 bases between them. Germline assignment: CDR1 LGHDT and CDR2 YNNKEL (reference sequence).

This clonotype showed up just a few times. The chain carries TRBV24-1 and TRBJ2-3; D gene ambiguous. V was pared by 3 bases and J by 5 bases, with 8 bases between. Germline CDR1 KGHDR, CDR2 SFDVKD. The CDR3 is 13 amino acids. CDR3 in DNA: TGTGCCACCAGTGATAACGGGCGAGATACGCAGTATTTT. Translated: CATSDNGRDTQYF.

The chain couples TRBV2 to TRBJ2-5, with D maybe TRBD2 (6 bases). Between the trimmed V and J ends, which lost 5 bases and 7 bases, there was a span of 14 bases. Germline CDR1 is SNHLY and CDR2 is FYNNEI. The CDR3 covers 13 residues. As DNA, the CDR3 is TGTGCCAGCAGTTCAGATCAGGAGGGGACCCAGTACTTC. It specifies CASSSDQEGTQYF.

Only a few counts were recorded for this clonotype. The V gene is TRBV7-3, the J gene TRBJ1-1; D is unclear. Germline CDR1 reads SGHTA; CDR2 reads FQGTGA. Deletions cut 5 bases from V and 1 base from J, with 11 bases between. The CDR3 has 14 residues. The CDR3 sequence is CASSPGRTNTEAFF. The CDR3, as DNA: TGTGCCAGCAGCCCAGGACGGACGAACACTGAAGCTTTCTTT.

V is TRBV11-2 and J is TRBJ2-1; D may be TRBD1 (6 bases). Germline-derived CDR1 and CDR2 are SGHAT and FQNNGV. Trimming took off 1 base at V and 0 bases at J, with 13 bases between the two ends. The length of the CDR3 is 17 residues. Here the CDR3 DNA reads TGTGCCAGCAGCTTAGGGACCGGGACAACCTCCTACAATGAGCAGTTCTTC. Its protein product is CASSLGTGTTSYNEQFF. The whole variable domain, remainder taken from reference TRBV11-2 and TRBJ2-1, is EAGVAQSPRYKIIEKRQSVAFWCNPISGHATLYWYQQILGQGPKLLIQFQNNGVVDDSQLPKDRFSAERLKGVDSTLKIQPAKLEDSAVYLCASSLGTGTTSYNEQFFGPGTRLTVL.

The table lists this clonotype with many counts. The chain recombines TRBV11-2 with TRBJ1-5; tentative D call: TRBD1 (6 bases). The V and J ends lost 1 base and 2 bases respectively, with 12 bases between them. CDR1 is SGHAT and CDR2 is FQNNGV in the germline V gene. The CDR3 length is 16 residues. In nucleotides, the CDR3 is TGTGCCAGCAGCTTAGGGGGCAGGGGAGGCAATCAGCCCCAGCATTTT. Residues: CASSLGGRGGNQPQHF.

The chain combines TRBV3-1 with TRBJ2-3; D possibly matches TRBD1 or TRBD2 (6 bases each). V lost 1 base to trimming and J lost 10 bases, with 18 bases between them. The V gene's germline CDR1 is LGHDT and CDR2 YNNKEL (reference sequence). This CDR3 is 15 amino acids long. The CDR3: CASSQGGGGPMAQYF. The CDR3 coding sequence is TGTGCCAGCAGCCAAGGAGGGGGAGGACCTATGGCGCAGTATTTT.

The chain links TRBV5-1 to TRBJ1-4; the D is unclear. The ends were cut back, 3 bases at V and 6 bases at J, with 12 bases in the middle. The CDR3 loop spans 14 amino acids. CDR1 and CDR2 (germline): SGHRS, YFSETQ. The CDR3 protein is CASSSGVGDEKLFF. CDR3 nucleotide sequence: TGCGCCAGCAGCTCGGGAGTGGGAGATGAAAAACTGTTTTTT.

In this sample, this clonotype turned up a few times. CDR3 protein: CASSFASGSTDTQYF. The CDR3 coding sequence is TGCGCCAGCAGCTTCGCTAGCGGGAGCACAGATACGCAGTATTTT. The V gene is TRBV5-1, the J gene TRBJ2-3, with TRBD2 matching over 8 bases. V was pared by 2 bases and J by 0 bases, with 2 bases of the junction left unmatched. The germline gives CDR1 SGHRS, CDR2 YFSETQ. The CDR3 is 15 residues long.

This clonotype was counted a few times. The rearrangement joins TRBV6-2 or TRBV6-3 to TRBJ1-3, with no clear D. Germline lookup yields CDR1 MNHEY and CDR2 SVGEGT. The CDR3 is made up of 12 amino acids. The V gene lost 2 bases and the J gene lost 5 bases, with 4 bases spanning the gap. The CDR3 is CASSYGRNTIYF. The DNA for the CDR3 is TGTGCCAGCAGTTACGGACGAAACACCATATATTTT.

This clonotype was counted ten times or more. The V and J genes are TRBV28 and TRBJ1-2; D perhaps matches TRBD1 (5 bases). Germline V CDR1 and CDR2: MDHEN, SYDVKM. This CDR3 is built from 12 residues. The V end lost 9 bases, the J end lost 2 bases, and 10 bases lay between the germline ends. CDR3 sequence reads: CASQGLNYGYTF. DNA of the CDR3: TGTGCCAGTCAGGGACTAAACTATGGCTACACCTTC.

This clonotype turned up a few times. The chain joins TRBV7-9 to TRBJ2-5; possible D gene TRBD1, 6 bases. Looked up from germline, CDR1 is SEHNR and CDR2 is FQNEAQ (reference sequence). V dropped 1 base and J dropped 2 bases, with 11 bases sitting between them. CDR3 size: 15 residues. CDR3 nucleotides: TGTGCCAGCAGCTTAGGTATAGGACAGCAAGAGACCCAGTACTTC. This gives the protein CASSLGIGQQETQYF.

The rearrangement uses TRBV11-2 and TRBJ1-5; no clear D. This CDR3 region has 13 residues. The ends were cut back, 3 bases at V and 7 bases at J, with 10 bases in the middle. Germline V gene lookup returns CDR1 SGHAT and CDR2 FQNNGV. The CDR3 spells CASSLTPEQPQHF. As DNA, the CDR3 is TGTGCCAGCAGCTTGACACCGGAACAGCCCCAGCATTTT.

CDR3 in DNA: TGTGCCTGCCAGCAGAAGGGAAACAATCAGCCCCAGCATTTT. It encodes CACQQKGNNQPQHF. This chain connects TRBV30 to TRBJ1-5; D not certain. CDR1 is GTSNPN, CDR2 SVGIG, per germline (reference sequence). This CDR3 contains 14 residues. Between the trimmed V and J ends, which lost 6 bases and 3 bases, there was a span of 15 bases. The whole variable domain, remainder taken from reference TRBV30 and TRBJ1-5, is SQTIHQWPATLVQPVGSPLSLECTVEGTSNPNLYWYRQAAGRGLQLLFYSVGIGQISSEVPQNLSASRPQDRQFILSSKKLLLSDSGFYLCACQQKGNNQPQHFGDGTRLSIL.

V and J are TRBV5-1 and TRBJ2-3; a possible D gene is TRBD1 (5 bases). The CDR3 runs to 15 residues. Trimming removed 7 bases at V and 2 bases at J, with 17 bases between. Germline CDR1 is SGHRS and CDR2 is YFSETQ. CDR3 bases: TGCGCCAGCGGCCGAACAGGAGATCCCACAGATACGCAGTATTTT. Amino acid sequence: CASGRTGDPTDTQYF.

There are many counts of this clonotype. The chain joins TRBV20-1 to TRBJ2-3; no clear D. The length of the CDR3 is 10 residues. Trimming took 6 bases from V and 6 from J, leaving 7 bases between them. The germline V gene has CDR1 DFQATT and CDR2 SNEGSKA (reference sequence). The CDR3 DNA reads TGCAGTGCGAGAAGGGATACGCAGTATTTT. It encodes CSARRDTQYF.

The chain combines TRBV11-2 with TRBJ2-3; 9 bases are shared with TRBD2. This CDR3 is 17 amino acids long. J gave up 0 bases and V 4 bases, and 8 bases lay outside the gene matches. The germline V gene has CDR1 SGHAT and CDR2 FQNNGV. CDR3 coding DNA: TGTGCCAGCAGCTCGGCGGGGGGGCCTACCAGCACAGATACGCAGTATTTT. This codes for CASSSAGGPTSTDTQYF.

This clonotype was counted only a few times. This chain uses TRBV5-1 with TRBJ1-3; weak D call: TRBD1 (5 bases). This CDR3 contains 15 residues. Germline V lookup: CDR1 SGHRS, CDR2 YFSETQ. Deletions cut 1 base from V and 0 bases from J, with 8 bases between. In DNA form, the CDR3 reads TGCGCCAGCAGCTTGCAAGGGGACTCTGGAAACACCATATATTTT. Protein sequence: CASSLQGDSGNTIYF.

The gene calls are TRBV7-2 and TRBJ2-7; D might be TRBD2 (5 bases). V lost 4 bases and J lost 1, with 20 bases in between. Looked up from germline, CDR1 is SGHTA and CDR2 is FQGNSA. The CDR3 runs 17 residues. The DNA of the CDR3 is TGTGCCAGCAGCTCCTCGGCGCTCCCCGGAGGATCCTACGAGCAGTACTTC. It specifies CASSSSALPGGSYEQYF.